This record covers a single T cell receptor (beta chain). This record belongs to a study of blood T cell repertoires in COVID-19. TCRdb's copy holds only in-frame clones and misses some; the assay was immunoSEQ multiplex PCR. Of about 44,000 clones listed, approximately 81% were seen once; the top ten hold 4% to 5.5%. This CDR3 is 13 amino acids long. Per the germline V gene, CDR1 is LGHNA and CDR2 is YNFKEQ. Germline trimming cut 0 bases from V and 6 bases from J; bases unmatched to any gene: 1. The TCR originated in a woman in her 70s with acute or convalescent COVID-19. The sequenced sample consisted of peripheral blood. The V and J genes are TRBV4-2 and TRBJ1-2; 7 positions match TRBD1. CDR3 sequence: CASSQDQGDGYTF. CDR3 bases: TGTGCCAGCAGCCAAGACCAGGGGGATGGCTACACCTTC.